One sample yielded the 31 T cell receptor beta chains listed below, sequenced in a study of CD8+ T cells in alopecia areata (dated by TCRdb to the late 2010s). To prepare the library, the immunoSEQ multiplex PCR assay was applied. RNA was extracted from all samples and reverse transcribed into cDNA as template for TCR sequencing. Entries here come from immuneACCESS through TCRdb and include only in-frame sequences with V and J called. Some clones fail to appear in such tables; in the studies checked, an unresolved V gene covers under half of the shortfall, and the cause of the remainder is unknown. The sample profile shows about 180,000 clones; roughly 60% of them were found once. The ten largest clones add up to 1.5% to 2% of the sample. What the time point label conveys for this sample: baseline before oral tofacitinib. Sequenced here: CD4+ T cells sorted from blood, sampled at week 0. These receptors all come from a human donor with alopecia areata.

J is TRBJ1-5 and V is TRBV15; D is unresolved. The CDR3 spans 17 residues. Trimming removed 1 base from V and 3 bases from J, with 16 bases in between. Germline V gene sequence: CDR1 LNHNV, CDR2 YYDKDF (reference sequence). CDR3 bases: TGTGCCACCAGCAGAGGCAAAGGTTGGAGCCCCAATCAGCCCCAGCATTTT. Translating it yields CATSRGKGWSPNQPQHF.

This clone turned up a few times. The rearrangement links TRBV2 to TRBJ2-5; TRBD1 or TRBD2 may be the D gene (5 bases each). This CDR3 has 14 amino acids. Per germline, CDR1 SNHLY and CDR2 FYNNEI. V lost 4 bases, J lost 2 bases, and 11 bases lay in between. In DNA form, the CDR3 reads TGTGCCAGCAGTGGAGGGACGCGACAAGAGACCCAGTACTTC. It translates to CASSGGTRQETQYF.

There are a few counts of this clone. The rearrangement joins TRBV14 to TRBJ1-4; 9 bases align to TRBD1. V lost 4 bases and J lost 5; bases outside the gene matches: 5. CDR3 size: 15 residues. Germline loops: CDR1 SGHDN, CDR2 FVKESK. This CDR3 reads CASSLSDRGNEKLFF. CDR3 DNA: TGTGCCAGCAGCCTCAGCGACAGGGGGAATGAAAAACTGTTTTTT.

The chain has TRBV27 and TRBJ1-5, with 9 bases lining up with TRBD1. The CDR3 runs to 18 residues. The germline CDR1 and CDR2 sequences are MNHEY and SMNVEV (reference sequence). The trim removed 6 bases at V and 0 bases at J, leaving 12 bases unmatched. CDR3 sequence (DNA): TGTGCCAGCAGGGGATCCGGGACAGGGTCCTATAGCAATCAGCCCCAGCATTTT. Amino acid sequence: CASRGSGTGSYSNQPQHF.

Comments on this clone: The sample contains more than one DNA sequence encoding this CDR3. V and J are TRBV29-1 and TRBJ2-7; D remains unclear. V was trimmed by 4 bases and J by 2 bases, leaving 6 bases between them. The germline gives CDR1 SQVTM, CDR2 ANQGSEA. CDR3 length equals 11 residues. CDR3 sequence: CSVGSPYEQYF. The CDR3 nucleotides are TGCAGCGTTGGCAGCCCCTACGAGCAGTACTTC.

This chain uses TRBV5-6 with TRBJ1-2; D uncertain. Per germline, CDR1 SGHDT and CDR2 YYEEEE. The V end was cut by 1 base, the J end by 1 base, with 11 bases between. This CDR3 has 15 amino acids. The CDR3, as DNA: TGTGCCAGCAGCTTGCGGGCAGGACTTAACTATGGCTACACCTTC. It yields the protein CASSLRAGLNYGYTF.

V is TRBV5-1 and J is TRBJ1-2; TRBD1 might be the D (6 bases). Germline V gives CDR1 SGHRS, CDR2 YFSETQ. Trimming removed 0 bases from V and 3 bases from J, with 9 bases in between. There are 14 residues in the CDR3. CDR3 sequence reads: CASSLEQGDYGYTF. CDR3 DNA sequence: TGCGCCAGCAGCTTGGAACAGGGTGACTATGGCTACACCTTC.

This clone was seen once. The chain recombines TRBV29-1 with TRBJ2-3; TRBD2 might be the D (6 bases). CDR1 SQVTM and CDR2 ANQGSEA come from the germline V gene. The CDR3 runs 12 residues. Deletions cut 6 bases from V and 2 bases from J, with 9 bases between. The DNA for the CDR3 is TGCAGCGTAGGAGGGAACACAGATACGCAGTATTTT. Its protein product is CSVGGNTDTQYF.

This chain links TRBV10-2 with TRBJ2-5; weak D call: TRBD1 (6 bases). CDR1 and CDR2 from the germline V gene are WSHSY and SAAADI. The V and J ends lost 2 bases and 4 bases respectively, with 8 bases between them. This CDR3 contains 13 residues. CDR3 region: CASSEQGRETQYF. DNA for the CDR3: TGCGCCAGCAGTGAGCAGGGGAGAGAGACCCAGTACTTC.

This clone was detected a few times. The chain carries TRBV9 and TRBJ1-1; TRBD1 matches at 11 bases. The CDR3 extends over 13 amino acids. Germline V lookup: CDR1 SGDLS, CDR2 YYNGEE. The trim removed 2 bases at V and 11 bases at J, leaving 5 bases unmatched. CDR3 nucleotide sequence: TGTGCCAGCAGCGTCCGGGACAGGGGGGTGGCTTTCTTT. This codes for CASSVRDRGVAFF. The entire variable domain, with the rest obtained from reference TRBV9 and TRBJ1-1, is as follows: DSGVTQTPKHLITATGQRVTLRCSPRSGDLSVYWYQQSLDQGLQFLIQYYNGEERAKGNILERFSAQQFPDLHSELNLSSLELGDSALYFCASSVRDRGVAFFGQGTRLTVV.

This rearrangement joins TRBV2 to TRBJ2-2; D perhaps matches TRBD1 (6 bases). The V end lost 7 bases, the J end lost 1 base, and 10 bases lay between the germline ends. Germline CDR1 and CDR2: SNHLY and FYNNEI. The CDR3 consists of 14 residues. CDR3 DNA: TGTGCCAGCACCACCAGGGGGAACACCGGGGAGCTGTTTTTT. Its translation is CASTTRGNTGELFF.

The chain links TRBV29-1 to TRBJ2-3; no reliable D call. V lost 2 bases, J lost 1 base, and 4 bases lay in between. The CDR3 runs to 12 residues. CDR1 and CDR2 (germline): SQVTM, ANQGSEA. In nucleotides, the CDR3 is TGCAGCGTTGAACCCGGCACAGATACGCAGTATTTT. This codes for CSVEPGTDTQYF.

On this clone: Other DNA sequences in the same sample also yield this CDR3. This rearrangement joins TRBV25-1 to TRBJ2-5, with 8 nucleotides matching TRBD1. The CDR3 spans 14 residues. Trimming took 4 bases from V and 1 from J; bases not matched to a gene: 2. Germline lookup yields CDR1 MGHDK and CDR2 SYGVNS. CDR3 residues: CASSADRVQETQYF. The CDR3 DNA follows: TGTGCCAGCAGTGCGGACAGGGTCCAAGAGACCCAGTACTTC.

The J gene is TRBJ2-2, the V gene TRBV18, with 8 bases fitting TRBD1. There are 14 residues in the CDR3. Trimming cost V 3 bases and J 7 bases; bases outside gene matches: 4. Germline V lookup: CDR1 KGHSH, CDR2 LQKENI. CDR3 bases: TGTGCCAGCTCACCTGGACAGGGCGGCGGGGAGCTGTTTTTT. Its protein is CASSPGQGGGELFF.

This clone was observed a few times. V gene TRBV19 combines with J gene TRBJ1-6; tentatively, D is TRBD1 (6 bases). This CDR3 has 15 amino acids. The germline V gene has CDR1 LNHDA and CDR2 SQIVND (reference sequence). Trimming removed 4 bases at V and 8 bases at J, with 15 bases between. In nucleotides, the CDR3 is TGTGCCAGTAGTAGAGACAGGTCAAAGGATTCACCCCTCCACTTT. This translates into CASSRDRSKDSPLHF.

This chain connects TRBV29-1 to TRBJ2-7; D not resolved. Germline V lookup: CDR1 SQVTM, CDR2 ANQGSEA. V lost 5 bases and J lost 0, with 11 bases in between. CDR3 length: 13 amino acids. For the CDR3, the DNA is TGCAGCGTTTGTACTTTTCCCTCCTACGAGCAGTACTTC. Translating it yields CSVCTFPSYEQYF.

The chain uses TRBV6-1 and TRBJ2-7; either TRBD1 or TRBD2 may fit D (6 bases each). V dropped 4 bases and J dropped 1 base, with 11 bases sitting between them. Germline V lookup: CDR1 MNHNS, CDR2 SASEGT. The CDR3 sequence is 14 residues long. CDR3 nucleotides: TGTGCCAGCAGTGGGGGGGCCCCTTCCTACGAGCAGTACTTC. Translated: CASSGGAPSYEQYF.

The rearrangement links TRBV29-1 to TRBJ1-2; no definite D call. The CDR3 consists of 10 residues. Trimming shortened V by 4 bases and J by 7 bases, and 7 bases separated the two germline ends. Germline CDR1 and CDR2: SQVTM and ANQGSEA. In DNA form, the CDR3 reads TGCAGCGTTGTTGAAGGTGGCTACACCTTC. Residues: CSVVEGGYTF.

The J gene is TRBJ1-1, the V gene TRBV9; 7 bases line up with TRBD1. Trimming cost V 0 bases and J 4 bases; bases outside gene matches: 3. The CDR3 has 14 residues. Germline assignment: CDR1 SGDLS and CDR2 YYNGEE. The CDR3 coding sequence is TGTGCCAGCAGCGTAGGTCAGGGGGGCACTGAAGCTTTCTTT. Encoded protein: CASSVGQGGTEAFF. Filled out from reference TRBV9 and TRBJ1-1, the complete variable domain reads DSGVTQTPKHLITATGQRVTLRCSPRSGDLSVYWYQQSLDQGLQFLIQYYNGEERAKGNILERFSAQQFPDLHSELNLSSLELGDSALYFCASSVGQGGTEAFFGQGTRLTVV.

The DNA of the CDR3 is TGTGCCACCAGCAGAGGTATCGGCGGGAACTATGGCTACACCTTC. Its protein product is CATSRGIGGNYGYTF. The chain uses TRBV15 and TRBJ1-2; D call uncertain. The germline gives CDR1 LNHNV, CDR2 YYDKDF (reference sequence). The CDR3 is 15 residues long. The germline V and J ends were trimmed by 1 base and 2 bases, with 11 bases remaining between them.

CDR3 sequence reads: CASSETRDTEAFF. The CDR3 nucleotides are TGTGCCAGCAGCGAAACGCGGGACACTGAAGCTTTCTTT. The rearrangement joins TRBV6-4 to TRBJ1-1; D is unresolved. CDR1 and CDR2 (germline): MRHNA, SNTAGT. The CDR3 is 13 amino acids. Trimming took off 6 bases at V and 3 bases at J, with 11 bases between the two ends.

The CDR3 DNA reads as TGTGCCAGCAGTAACAGGGGGATTTCACCCCTCCACTTT. Its protein product is CASSNRGISPLHF. The gene calls are TRBV6-5 and TRBJ1-6, with 8 positions matching TRBD1. The V and J ends lost 5 bases and 9 bases, in that order; junction bases with no gene match: 3. The CDR3 is 13 amino acids. Germline CDR1 is MNHEY and CDR2 is SVGAGI.

The chain is built from TRBV6-5 and TRBJ2-4; D call uncertain. CDR1 MNHEY and CDR2 SVGAGI come from the germline V gene. V lost 5 bases and J 0 bases, leaving 8 bases between the germline ends. CDR3 length equals 14 residues. The CDR3 sequence is CASSPTLAKNIQYF. In nucleotides, the CDR3 is TGTGCCAGCAGTCCTACCTTAGCCAAAAACATTCAGTACTTC.

This clone occurred a few times. The genes are TRBV29-1 and TRBJ2-1; 8 bases are a match to TRBD1. Unmatched junction bases numbered 3, after V lost 4 bases and J lost 1 base. This CDR3 has 14 amino acids. Germline V gene sequence: CDR1 SQVTM, CDR2 ANQGSEA. The CDR3 nucleotides are TGCAGCGTTGGCGACAGGGGTTCCTACAATGAGCAGTTCTTC. Translated: CSVGDRGSYNEQFF.

This clone was found a few times. The J gene is TRBJ2-1, the V gene TRBV19; D tentatively fits TRBD1 or TRBD2 (5 bases each). Germline V gene data show CDR1 as LNHDA and CDR2 as SQIVND (reference sequence). Trimming cost V 8 bases and J 7 bases, with 15 bases left between them. This CDR3 spans 13 amino acids. CDR3 in amino acids: CASLAGSKNEQFF. The DNA for the CDR3 is TGTGCCAGTCTCGCAGGGAGTAAGAATGAGCAGTTCTTC.

This clone was counted between two and nine times. The chain has TRBV10-3 and TRBJ2-5; D gene ambiguous. The CDR3 totals 14 residues. Germline V gene sequence: CDR1 ENHRY, CDR2 SYGVKD. V was pared by 6 bases and J by 0 bases, with 11 bases between. CDR3 nucleotides: TGTGCCATCAGCCGAACAGCTTACCAAGAGACCCAGTACTTC. This codes for CAISRTAYQETQYF.

This clone was observed a handful of times. The genes are TRBV6-1 and TRBJ2-2; no clear D. Germline-derived CDR1 and CDR2 are MNHNS and SASEGT. The CDR3 is made up of 15 amino acids. Trimming cost V 0 bases and J 4 bases, with 9 bases left between them. This CDR3 is CASSEASHSTGELFF. As DNA, the CDR3 is TGTGCCAGCAGTGAAGCCTCGCATAGCACCGGGGAGCTGTTTTTT.

V and J are TRBV19 and TRBJ1-1; TRBD1 agrees at 12 bases. Losses at the gene ends were 4 bases for V and 5 bases for J; bases not matched to a gene: 5. This CDR3 is built from 15 residues. CDR1 and CDR2 (germline): LNHDA, SQIVND (reference sequence). The CDR3 bases are TGTGCCAGTAGTACCGGGACAGGGGGCAGGACTGAAGCTTTCTTT. It encodes CASSTGTGGRTEAFF.

This clone showed up just a few times. V gene TRBV30 combines with J gene TRBJ2-1; D not certain. CDR3 size: 13 residues. CDR1 is GTSNPN, CDR2 SVGIG, per germline (reference sequence). The V gene lost 2 bases and the J gene lost 5 bases, with 10 bases spanning the gap. The CDR3 DNA reads TGTGCCTGGAGTATACAGACCAACAATGAGCAGTTCTTC. Its translation is CAWSIQTNNEQFF.

The V and J genes are TRBV29-1 and TRBJ2-1, with D maybe TRBD1 (5 bases). The CDR3 runs 13 residues. V was clipped by 8 bases and J by 8 bases, with 19 bases between them. In germline, CDR1 is SQVTM, CDR2 ANQGSEA. The CDR3 nucleotides read TGCAGCCTGGCACAGGTAGTGAATGATGAGCAGTTCTTC. It specifies CSLAQVVNDEQFF.

This chain connects TRBV4-3 to TRBJ2-2; D tentatively fits TRBD1 or TRBD2 (6 bases each). The CDR3 totals 14 residues. Germline loops: CDR1 LGHNA, CDR2 YSLEER. V lost 8 bases to trimming and J lost 3 bases, with 13 bases between them. CDR3 sequence reads: CASGGTPDTGELFF. CDR3 nucleotide sequence: TGCGCCAGCGGCGGGACACCGGACACCGGGGAGCTGTTTTTT.